The following is a T cell receptor beta chain sequence with its context. The data originate from a study of cytomegalovirus exposure and HLA in healthy donors. The CDR3 consists of 13 residues. Germline CDR1 is SQVTM and CDR2 is ANQGSEA. V shed 8 bases, J shed 7 bases, and the junction held 9 bases outside the gene matches. Primers: 60 Vbeta forward and 13 Jbeta reverse. TCRdb keeps only in-frame clones here, not all; method: immunoSEQ multiplex PCR. The repertoire consists of approximately 94,000 clones, with over 75% occurring once and the leading ten covering 5% to 5.5%. Sequenced: PBMCs. This sequence originates from a man under 40 in good health and CMV-seropositive. The chain employs TRBV29-1 and TRBJ2-1; TRBD2 matches 9 bases. CDR3 nucleotides: TGCAGCACCGGCGAACTAGCGGGTAATGAGCAGTTCTTC. Protein product: CSTGELAGNEQFF.